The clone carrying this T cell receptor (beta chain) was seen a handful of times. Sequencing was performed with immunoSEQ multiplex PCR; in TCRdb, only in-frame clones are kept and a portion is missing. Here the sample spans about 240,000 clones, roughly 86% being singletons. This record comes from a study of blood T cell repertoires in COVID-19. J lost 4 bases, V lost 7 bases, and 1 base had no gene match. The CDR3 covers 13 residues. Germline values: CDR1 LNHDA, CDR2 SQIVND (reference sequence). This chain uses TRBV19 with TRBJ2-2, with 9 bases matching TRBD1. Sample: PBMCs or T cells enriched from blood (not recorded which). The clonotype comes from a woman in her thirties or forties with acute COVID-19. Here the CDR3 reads CASKGQGTGELFF. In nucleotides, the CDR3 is TGTGCCAGTAAGGGACAGGGCACCGGGGAGCTGTTTTTT.